Below, 16 T cell receptor beta chains from the same sample are listed, as sequenced in a study of T cells in Graves' hyperthyroidism and ophthalmopathy. It was RNA transcripts that yielded the amplified TCR beta CDR3 regions. Researchers ran a first-round RT-PCR on the TCR CDR3 using the HTBI primer set. TCRdb reprocessed the multiplex PCR reads with MiXCR, giving one entry per CDR3 protein. Of approximately 560,000 distinct CDR3 sequences listed, roughly 14% were seen once; the top ten hold approximately 7%. The source material was blood. These TCRs come from a woman between 25 and 40 years old with Graves' hyperthyroidism.

This clonotype was counted a few times. The chain has TRBV18 and TRBJ1-1; D is uncertain. This CDR3 is built from 12 residues. V lost 3 bases and J lost 6, with 8 bases in between. Germline V gene sequence: CDR1 KGHSH, CDR2 LQKENI. CDR3 protein: CASSPGSAEAFF. Here the CDR3 DNA reads TGTGCCAGCTCACCGGGGTCCGCTGAAGCTTTCTTT.

In its sample, this clonotype was seen many times. This sequence joins TRBV11-2 and TRBJ2-3, with 12 nucleotides matching TRBD2. The trim removed 3 bases at V and 4 bases at J, leaving 8 bases unmatched. Germline loops: CDR1 SGHAT, CDR2 FQNNGV. CDR3 length equals 17 residues. The CDR3 nucleotides are TGTGCCAGCAGCTTCGAGAGACTAGCGGGAGTTGCAGATACGCAGTATTTT. This translates into CASSFERLAGVADTQYF. Filled out from reference TRBV11-2 and TRBJ2-3, the complete variable domain reads EAGVAQSPRYKIIEKRQSVAFWCNPISGHATLYWYQQILGQGPKLLIQFQNNGVVDDSQLPKDRFSAERLKGVDSTLKIQPAKLEDSAVYLCASSFERLAGVADTQYFGPGTRLTVL.

The chain joins TRBV28 to TRBJ1-4, with 7 bases fitting TRBD1. The CDR3 has 12 amino acids. After removal of 5 bases from V and 10 bases from J, the junction contained 4 bases not matched to a gene. The germline V gene encodes CDR1 MDHEN and CDR2 SYDVKM. The CDR3 DNA reads TGTGCCAGCAGTAAGGGGGCTGCAAAACTGTTTTTT. Translated, it gives CASSKGAAKLFF.

This clonotype occurred many times. The chain links TRBV10-1 to TRBJ2-3; unclear D gene. The germline V gene has CDR1 WNHNN and CDR2 SYGVQD (reference sequence). The CDR3 spans 13 residues. The ends were cut back, 0 bases at V and 2 bases at J, with 3 bases in the middle. The CDR3 protein is CASSESFTDTQYF. For the CDR3, the DNA is TGCGCCAGCAGTGAGTCATTCACAGATACGCAGTATTTT.

In its sample, this clonotype was seen many times. The genes are TRBV27 and TRBJ1-1; TRBD1 is a possible D gene (6 bases). The CDR3 sequence is 16 residues long. Germline values: CDR1 MNHEY, CDR2 SMNVEV (reference sequence). V was pared by 2 bases and J by 1 base, with 14 bases between. The CDR3 DNA is TGTGCCAGCAGTTTAGATTTGGGCAGGGGGAACACTGAAGCTTTCTTT. Translated, it gives CASSLDLGRGNTEAFF.

This clonotype was detected many times. V and J are TRBV3-1 and TRBJ2-7; TRBD1 agrees at 8 bases. J lost 1 base, V lost 0 bases, and 2 bases had no gene match. Germline CDR1 and CDR2: LGHDT and YNNKEL (reference sequence). The CDR3 sequence is 15 residues long. The CDR3 sequence is CASSQERQGSYEQYF. Written as DNA, the CDR3 is TGTGCCAGCAGCCAAGAAAGACAGGGGTCCTACGAGCAGTACTTC.

This clonotype was found many times. The chain carries TRBV24-1 and TRBJ2-1, with TRBD1 as a possible D gene (5 bases). This CDR3 contains 12 residues. V lost 8 bases and J lost 7, with 11 bases in between. Germline-derived CDR1 and CDR2 are KGHDR and SFDVKD. The CDR3: CATKGAVNEQFF. For the CDR3, the DNA is TGTGCCACCAAAGGGGCAGTAAATGAGCAGTTCTTC.

For this clonotype: The junction departs from germline at one end; a sequencing error may be responsible. The rearrangement links TRBV12-3 or TRBV12-4 to TRBJ2-2; D ambiguous. CDR3 length equals 15 residues. This CDR3 reads CASSSRALNAGELFF. The CDR3 nucleotides are TGTGCCAGCAGCAGCCGGGCCTTGAACGCCGGGGAGCTGTTTTTT.

The genes are TRBV7-9 and TRBJ2-1; the match to TRBD1 covers 7 bases. CDR3 length: 16 residues. The germline V gene has CDR1 SEHNR and CDR2 FQNEAQ (reference sequence). Losses at the gene ends were 7 bases for V and 13 bases for J; bases not matched to a gene: 22. The CDR3 DNA is TGTGCCAGCACCCAGGCCGGGACAGCCACCTTCGCGACTCAGTTCTTC. Its translation: CASTQAGTATFATQFF.

This clonotype occurred many times. This rearrangement joins TRBV30 to TRBJ1-5; TRBD1 might be the D (6 bases). Germline CDR1 and CDR2: GTSNPN and SVGIG (reference sequence). Trimming pared 5 bases from V and 6 bases from J, leaving 14 bases between. This CDR3 is 13 amino acids long. The CDR3 coding sequence is TGTGCCTGGGGACAGCAGCCATCTCAGCCCCAGCATTTT. Protein: CAWGQQPSQPQHF.

This clonotype has just a few counts. The gene calls are TRBV15 and TRBJ2-3; D gene uncertain. V was shortened by 4 bases and J by 6 bases, with 11 bases between the two germline ends. The germline gives CDR1 LNHNV, CDR2 YYDKDF (reference sequence). The length of the CDR3 is 13 residues. The CDR3 DNA follows: TGTGCCACCAGCAAGCGCAGGCTTGATACGCAGTATTTT. Translated: CATSKRRLDTQYF.

This clonotype was seen repeatedly, ten times or more. This chain joins TRBV12-3 or TRBV12-4 and TRBJ2-1; the D is unclear. This CDR3 spans 13 amino acids. Trimming cost V 4 bases and J 5 bases, with 9 bases left between them. Here the CDR3 DNA reads TGTGCCAGCAGTTCCCCGAGTAACAATGAGCAGTTCTTC. Amino acid sequence: CASSSPSNNEQFF.

In its sample, this clonotype was seen many times. The chain combines TRBV3-1 with TRBJ1-2; D possibly corresponds to TRBD1 (5 bases). CDR1 is LGHDT, CDR2 YNNKEL, per germline (reference sequence). CDR3 length: 15 residues. Trimming removed 3 bases at V and 6 bases at J, with 17 bases between. The CDR3 nucleotides are TGTGCCAGCAGCCAGGCCCGAGTGGGGGGAAATGGCTACACCTTC. This sequence encodes CASSQARVGGNGYTF.

This clonotype has a count of ten or more. The V call is TRBV7-2, the J call TRBJ2-3; 7 bases agree with TRBD2. CDR1 SGHTA and CDR2 FQGNSA come from the germline V gene. The junction had 7 bases not matched to a gene; V was cut back by 5 bases and J by 5 bases. This CDR3 region has 14 residues. In DNA, the CDR3 is TGTGCCAGCAGCCCTGGCTGGGAGGGAGATACGCAGTATTTT. The encoded protein is CASSPGWEGDTQYF.

Here the CDR3 DNA reads TGTGCCTGGAGTGTAAGACCCGGGACTAGCGGGATATCACGGGAGACCCAGTACTTC. It yields the protein CAWSVRPGTSGISRETQYF. The chain joins TRBV30 to TRBJ2-5; 13 nucleotides line up with TRBD2. Germline V CDR1 and CDR2: GTSNPN, SVGIG (reference sequence). Germline trimming cut 0 bases from V and 5 bases from J; bases unmatched to any gene: 15. This CDR3 has 19 residues. Based on the CDR3 plus reference TRBV30 and TRBJ2-5, the full variable domain is SQTIHQWPATLVQPVGSPLSLECTVEGTSNPNLYWYRQAAGRGLQLLFYSVGIGQISSEVPQNLSASRPQDRQFILSSKKLLLSDSGFYLCAWSVRPGTSGISRETQYFGPGTRLLVL.

This clonotype has at least ten counts. The DNA for the CDR3 is TGTGCCAGCTCACCAGAGCCTGAAAAACTGTTTTTT. This encodes CASSPEPEKLFF. The V call is TRBV18, the J call TRBJ1-4; D gene uncertain. The germline CDR1 and CDR2 sequences are KGHSH and LQKENI. Trimming stripped 2 bases from V and 7 bases from J, with 5 bases between. The CDR3 extends over 12 amino acids.